This T cell receptor beta chain originates from a study of STAT3 mutations in large granular lymphocyte leukemia (dated by TCRdb to the late 2010s). Context from the whole study: Canonical activating STAT3 mutations were detected in roughly half of the longitudinally sequenced T-LGLL patients. Over half of the T-LGLL patients were given one or more immunosuppressive therapy regimens, and less than 45% of those treated had a hematologic response. To reconstruct clonal hierarchy and dynamics, serial deep sequencing of TCRbeta CDR3 and STAT3 was performed in patients with T-cell large granular lymphocyte leukemia. From an initial cohort of 200 to 250 LGL patients, approximately 17 representative T-LGLL cases were selected for longitudinal TCRbeta and STAT3 sequencing. As controls within the study, a couple of patients with natural killer LGL leukemia were also sequenced longitudinally. Patients were sequenced at roughly 4 time points on average, with the number of samplings per patient ranging from 2 to 8.

The germline V gene gives CDR1 as LGHNA and CDR2 as YSLEER. Including the terminal cysteine and phenylalanine, the CDR3 comprises 16 residues. The DNA shown is the 48-base CDR3, in frame from base 1. V is shortened by 0 bases, J by 2 bases, and the region joining them spans 14 bases. This clone was detected only once. What this receptor recognizes is not known. No much larger clonotype is one base removed from it; base qualities were not supplied. General findings and caveats noted by the study authors: At least one immunodominant TCRbeta clonotype was present in every T-LGLL patient, and multiple immunodominant subclonotypes appeared in about half of the T-LGLL patients. Because no samples were available when a clone first appeared, clonal expansion was inferred from samplings taken at other points. Several patients had a dominant TCR clone burden greater than the STAT3 mutant burden, which suggests that the STAT3 mutation arose secondarily within a clone that had already expanded. Linking therapy response to changes in TCR clonal burden was complicated by variable intervals between samplings and by differing treatment regimens. TCR clonotype switching after therapy was observed in about 35% of the 18 patients, and all newly emerging clones were found to be STAT3 wild type. Because codominant clonotypes persisted in some patients, a small but highly pathogenic clone may have been missed.

The same DNA, extracted from blood mononuclear cells, served for both TCR sequencing and STAT3 sequencing. TCRbeta libraries were sequenced on an Illumina MiSeq, and an average of about 40,773 productive templates per sample was obtained. The immunoSEQ assay, which uses multiplex PCR amplification, was used to generate TCRbeta CDR3 libraries. Turning to the authors' computational methods: Following a previously defined approach, repertoire diversity was calculated, and values close to 0 point to extremely monoclonal samples. TCRdb's version of the immuneACCESS table is confined to in-frame rearrangements and falls short of the full clone set. An unresolved V gene accounts for under half of the shortfall where checked; the remainder is of unknown origin. V and J calls and clone size are copied from that table; D and trimming were computed from the DNA. The sample data list more than 10,000 clones, and about nine tenths of these were observed just once. Together, the top ten hold roughly 33% of the sample.

The receptor was isolated from a man aged 40-55 years with T-cell large granular lymphocyte leukemia. Some clones in this sample may be carry-over from other donors' samples. The age is the age at diagnosis. Sequencing was performed on peripheral blood mononuclear cells. The rearranged segments are TRBV4-3 and TRBJ2-7; the D gene is perhaps TRBD1, from 5 matching bases. The DNA sequence follows: TGCGCCAGCAGCCAAGATCCCAACAGGTTCCCCTACGAGCAGTACTTC. It codes for CASSQDPNRFPYEQYF.